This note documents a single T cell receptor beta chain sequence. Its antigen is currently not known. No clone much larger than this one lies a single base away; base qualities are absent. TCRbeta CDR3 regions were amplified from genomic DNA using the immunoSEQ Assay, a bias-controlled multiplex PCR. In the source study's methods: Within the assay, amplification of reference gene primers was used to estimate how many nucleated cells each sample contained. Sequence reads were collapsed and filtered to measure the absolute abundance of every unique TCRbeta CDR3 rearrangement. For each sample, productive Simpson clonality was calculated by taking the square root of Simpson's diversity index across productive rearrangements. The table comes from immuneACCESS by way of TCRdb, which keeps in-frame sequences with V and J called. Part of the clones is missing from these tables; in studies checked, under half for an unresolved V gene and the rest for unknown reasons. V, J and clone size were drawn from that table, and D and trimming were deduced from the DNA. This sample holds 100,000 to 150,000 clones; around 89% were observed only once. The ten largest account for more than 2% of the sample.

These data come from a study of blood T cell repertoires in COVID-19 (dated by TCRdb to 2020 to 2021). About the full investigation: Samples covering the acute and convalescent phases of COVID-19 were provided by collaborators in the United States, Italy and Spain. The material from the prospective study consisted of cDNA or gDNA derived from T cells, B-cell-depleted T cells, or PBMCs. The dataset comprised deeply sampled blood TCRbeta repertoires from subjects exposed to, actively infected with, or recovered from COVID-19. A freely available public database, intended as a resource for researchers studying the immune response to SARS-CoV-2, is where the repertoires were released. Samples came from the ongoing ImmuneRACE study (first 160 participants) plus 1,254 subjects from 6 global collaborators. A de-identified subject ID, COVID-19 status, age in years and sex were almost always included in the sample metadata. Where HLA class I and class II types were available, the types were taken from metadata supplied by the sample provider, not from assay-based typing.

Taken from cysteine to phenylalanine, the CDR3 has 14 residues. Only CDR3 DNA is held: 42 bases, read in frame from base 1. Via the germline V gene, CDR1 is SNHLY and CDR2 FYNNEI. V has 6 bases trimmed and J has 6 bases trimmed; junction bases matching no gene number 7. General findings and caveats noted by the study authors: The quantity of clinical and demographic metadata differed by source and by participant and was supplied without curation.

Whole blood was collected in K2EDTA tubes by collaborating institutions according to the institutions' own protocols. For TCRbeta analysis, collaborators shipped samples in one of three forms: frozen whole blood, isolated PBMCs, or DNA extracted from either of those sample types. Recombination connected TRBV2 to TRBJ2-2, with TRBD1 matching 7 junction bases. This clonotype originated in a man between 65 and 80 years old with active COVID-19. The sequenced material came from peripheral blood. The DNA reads TGTGCCAGCAGCGAGGACAGGACGGCCGGGGAGCTGTTTTTT. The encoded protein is CASSEDRTAGELFF.